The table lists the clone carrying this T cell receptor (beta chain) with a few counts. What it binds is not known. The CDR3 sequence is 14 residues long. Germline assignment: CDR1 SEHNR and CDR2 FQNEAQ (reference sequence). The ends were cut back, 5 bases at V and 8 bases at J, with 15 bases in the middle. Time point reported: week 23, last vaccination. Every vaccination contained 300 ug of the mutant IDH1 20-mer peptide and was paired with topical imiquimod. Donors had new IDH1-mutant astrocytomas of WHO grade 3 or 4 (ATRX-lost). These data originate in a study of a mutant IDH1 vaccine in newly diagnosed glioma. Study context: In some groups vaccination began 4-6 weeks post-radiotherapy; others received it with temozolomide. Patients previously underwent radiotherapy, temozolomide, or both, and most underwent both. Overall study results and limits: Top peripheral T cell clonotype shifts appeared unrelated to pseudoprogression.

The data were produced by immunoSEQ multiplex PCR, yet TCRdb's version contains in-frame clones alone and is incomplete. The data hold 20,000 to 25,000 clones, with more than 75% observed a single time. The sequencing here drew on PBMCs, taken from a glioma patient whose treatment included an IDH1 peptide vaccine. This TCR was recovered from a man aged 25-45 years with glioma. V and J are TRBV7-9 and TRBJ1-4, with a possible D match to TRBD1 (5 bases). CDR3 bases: TGTGCCAGCAGCCTCAAAGGGGCGCGCGAAAAACTGTTTTTT. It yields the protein CASSLKGAREKLFF.